This TCR beta chain was sequenced in a study of radiotherapy plus CTLA-4 blockade in lung cancer. Study-level findings and limits: Among reported predictors of response, early blood T cell clone dynamics with interferon-beta performed best. Expansion in blood of tumor-derived TCR clones was seen after radiotherapy plus ipilimumab.

TCRdb's copy holds only in-frame clones and misses some; the assay was immunoSEQ multiplex PCR. The repertoire consists of 45,000 or so clones, with approximately 73% occurring once and the leading ten covering 3.5%. This CDR3 is built from 14 residues. Germline CDR1 is GTSNPN and CDR2 is SVGIG (reference sequence). The germline V and J ends were trimmed by 1 base and 2 bases, with 12 bases remaining between them. A word on this clone: Its antigen is not identified.

J is TRBJ2-7 and V is TRBV30; D remains ambiguous. Source: peripheral blood, taken from a patient treated with radiotherapy plus ipilimumab. This receptor was obtained from a human donor with non-small cell lung cancer who had a complete response to radiotherapy plus ipilimumab. CDR3 nucleotide sequence: TGTGCCTGGAGTGAGGCAGGAAAAACCTACGAGCAGTACTTC. This codes for CAWSEAGKTYEQYF.